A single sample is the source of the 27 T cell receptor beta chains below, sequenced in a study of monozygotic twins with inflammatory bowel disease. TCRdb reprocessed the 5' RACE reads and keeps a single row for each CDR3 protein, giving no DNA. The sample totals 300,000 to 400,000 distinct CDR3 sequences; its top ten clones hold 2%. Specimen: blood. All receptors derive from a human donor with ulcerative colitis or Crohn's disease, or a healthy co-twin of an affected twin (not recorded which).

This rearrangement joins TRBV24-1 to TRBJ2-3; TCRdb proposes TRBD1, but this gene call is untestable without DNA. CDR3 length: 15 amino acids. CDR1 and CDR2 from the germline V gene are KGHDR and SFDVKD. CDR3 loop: CATSTRTGGTDTQHF.

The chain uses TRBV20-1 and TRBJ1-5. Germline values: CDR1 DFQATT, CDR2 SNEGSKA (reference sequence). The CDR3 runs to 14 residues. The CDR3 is CSAIRGYTNQPQHF.

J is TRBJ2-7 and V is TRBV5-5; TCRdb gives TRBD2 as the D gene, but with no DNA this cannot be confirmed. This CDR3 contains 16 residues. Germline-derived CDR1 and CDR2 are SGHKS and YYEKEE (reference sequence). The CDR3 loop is CASSLAAAVEVGEQYF.

CDR3 loop: CASSPTRQGPGSGYTF. The V gene is TRBV5-8, the J gene TRBJ1-2; the TCRdb D gene call, TRBD1, has no DNA to confirm it. Germline CDR1 reads SGHTS; CDR2 reads YDEGEE. There are 16 residues in the CDR3.

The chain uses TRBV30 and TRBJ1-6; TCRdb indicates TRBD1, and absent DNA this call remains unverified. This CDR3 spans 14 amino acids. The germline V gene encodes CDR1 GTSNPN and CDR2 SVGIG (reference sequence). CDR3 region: CAWRGDVTMSPLHF.

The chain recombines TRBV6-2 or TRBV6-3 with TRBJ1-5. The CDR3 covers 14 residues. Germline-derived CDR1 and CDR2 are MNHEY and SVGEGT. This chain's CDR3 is CASSYRQFNQPRHF.

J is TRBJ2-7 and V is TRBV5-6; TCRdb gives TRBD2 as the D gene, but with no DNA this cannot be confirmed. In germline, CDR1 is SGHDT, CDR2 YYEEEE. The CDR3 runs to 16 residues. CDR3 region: CASSLSGSRTSYEQYF. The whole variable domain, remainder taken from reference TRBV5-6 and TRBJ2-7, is DAGVTQSPTHLIKTRGQQVTLRCSPKSGHDTVSWYQQALGQGPQFIFQYYEEEERQRGNFPDRFSGHQFPNYSSELNVNALLLGDSALYLCASSLSGSRTSYEQYFGPGTRLTVT.

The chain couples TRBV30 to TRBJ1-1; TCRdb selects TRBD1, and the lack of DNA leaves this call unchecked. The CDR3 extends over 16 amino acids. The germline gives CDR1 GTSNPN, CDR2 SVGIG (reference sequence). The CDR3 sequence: CAWNPDRTVYYTEAFF.

CDR3 region: CASSQGPTTGELFF. The V gene is TRBV4-1, the J gene TRBJ2-2. This CDR3 has 14 amino acids. The germline V gene has CDR1 MGHRA and CDR2 YSYEKL.

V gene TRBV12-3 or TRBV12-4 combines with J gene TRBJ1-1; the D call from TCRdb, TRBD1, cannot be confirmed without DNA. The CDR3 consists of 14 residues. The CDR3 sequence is CASSLAGARTEAFF.

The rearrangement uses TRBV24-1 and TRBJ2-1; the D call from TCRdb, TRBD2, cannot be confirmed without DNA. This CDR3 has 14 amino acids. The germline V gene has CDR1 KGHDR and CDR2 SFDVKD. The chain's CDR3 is CATSDGRAGNEQFF.

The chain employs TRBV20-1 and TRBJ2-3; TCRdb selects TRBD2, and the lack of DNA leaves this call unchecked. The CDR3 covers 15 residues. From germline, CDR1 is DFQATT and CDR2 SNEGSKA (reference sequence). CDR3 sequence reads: CSARGTILPTDTQYF.

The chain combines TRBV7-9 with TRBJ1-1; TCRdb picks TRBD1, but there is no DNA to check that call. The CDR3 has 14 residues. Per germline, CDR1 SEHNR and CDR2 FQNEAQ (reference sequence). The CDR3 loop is CASRLVAGGTEAFF. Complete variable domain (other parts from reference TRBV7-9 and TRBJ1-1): DTGVSQNPRHKITKRGQNVTFRCDPISEHNRLYWYRQTLGQGPEFLTYFQNEAQLEKSRLLSDRFSAERPKGSFSTLEIQRTEQGDSAMYLCASRLVAGGTEAFFGQGTRLTVV.

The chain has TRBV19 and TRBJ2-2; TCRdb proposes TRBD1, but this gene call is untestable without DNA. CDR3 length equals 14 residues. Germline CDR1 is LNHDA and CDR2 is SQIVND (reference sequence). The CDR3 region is CASTPPKNTGELFF.

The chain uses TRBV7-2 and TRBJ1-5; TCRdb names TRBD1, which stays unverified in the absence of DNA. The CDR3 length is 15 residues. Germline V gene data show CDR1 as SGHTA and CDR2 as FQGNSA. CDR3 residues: CASSIGQGRNQPQHF. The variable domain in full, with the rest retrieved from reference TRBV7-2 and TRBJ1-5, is GAGVSQSPSNKVTEKGKDVELRCDPISGHTALYWYRQSLGQGLEFLIYFQGNSAPDKSGLPSDRFSAERTGGSVSTLTIQRTQQEDSAVYLCASSIGQGRNQPQHFGDGTRLSIL.

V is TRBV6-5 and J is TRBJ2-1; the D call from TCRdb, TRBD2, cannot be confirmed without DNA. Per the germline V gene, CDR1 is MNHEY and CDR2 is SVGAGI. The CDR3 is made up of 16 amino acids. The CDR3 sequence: CASSFRLAGFINEQFF.

The CDR3 region is CATSRLSGSGVADTQYF. V usage is TRBV15 and J usage is TRBJ2-3; there is no DNA to check the TCRdb D call of TRBD1. CDR3 size: 17 residues. Germline lookup yields CDR1 LNHNV and CDR2 YYDKDF (reference sequence).

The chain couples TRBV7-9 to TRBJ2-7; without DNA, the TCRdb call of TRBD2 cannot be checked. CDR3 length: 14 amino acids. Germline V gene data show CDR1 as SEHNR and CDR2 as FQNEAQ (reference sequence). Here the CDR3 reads CASSGISRYYEQYF.

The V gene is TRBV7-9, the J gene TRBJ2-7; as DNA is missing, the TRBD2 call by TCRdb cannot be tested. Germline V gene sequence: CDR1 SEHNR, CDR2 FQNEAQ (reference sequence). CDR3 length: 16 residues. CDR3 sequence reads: CASSLSGTNGFNEQYF.

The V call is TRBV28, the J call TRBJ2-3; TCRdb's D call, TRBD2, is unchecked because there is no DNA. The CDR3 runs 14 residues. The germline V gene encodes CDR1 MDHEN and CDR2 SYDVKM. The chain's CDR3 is CASSHLLVTDTQYF.

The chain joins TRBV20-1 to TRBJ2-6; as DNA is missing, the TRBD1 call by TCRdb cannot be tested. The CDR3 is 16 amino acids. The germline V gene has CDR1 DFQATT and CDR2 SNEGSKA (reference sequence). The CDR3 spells CSAISGPVSGANVLTF.

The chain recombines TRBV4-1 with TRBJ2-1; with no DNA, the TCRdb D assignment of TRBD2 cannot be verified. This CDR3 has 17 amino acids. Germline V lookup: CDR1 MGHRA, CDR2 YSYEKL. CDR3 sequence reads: CASSQDQLAGALNEQFF.

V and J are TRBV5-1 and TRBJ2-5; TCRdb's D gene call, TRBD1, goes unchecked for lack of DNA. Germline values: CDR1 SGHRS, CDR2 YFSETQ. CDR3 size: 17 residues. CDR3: CASSLAARQGAQETQYF.

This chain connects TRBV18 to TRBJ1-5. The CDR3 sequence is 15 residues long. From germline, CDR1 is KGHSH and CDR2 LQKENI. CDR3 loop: CASSPTGFSGQPQHF.

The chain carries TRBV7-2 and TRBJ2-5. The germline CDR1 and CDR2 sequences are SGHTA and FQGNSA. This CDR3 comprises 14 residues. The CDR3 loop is CASSSGSWQETQYF.

CDR3 region: CASSQDSEPGGRHYGYTF. The chain couples TRBV4-1 to TRBJ1-2; TCRdb calls TRBD1, which cannot be checked without DNA. CDR1 is MGHRA and CDR2 is YSYEKL in the germline V gene. This CDR3 has 18 residues.

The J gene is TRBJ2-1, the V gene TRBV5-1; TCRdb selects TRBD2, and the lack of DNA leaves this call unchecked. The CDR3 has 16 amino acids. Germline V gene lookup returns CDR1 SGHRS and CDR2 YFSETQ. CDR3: CASSPDSGRANNEQFF. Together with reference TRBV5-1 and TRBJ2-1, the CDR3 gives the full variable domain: KAGVTQTPRYLIKTRGQQVTLSCSPISGHRSVSWYQQTPGQGLQFLFEYFSETQRNKGNFPGRFSGRQFSNSRSEMNVSTLELGDSALYLCASSPDSGRANNEQFFGPGTRLTVL.